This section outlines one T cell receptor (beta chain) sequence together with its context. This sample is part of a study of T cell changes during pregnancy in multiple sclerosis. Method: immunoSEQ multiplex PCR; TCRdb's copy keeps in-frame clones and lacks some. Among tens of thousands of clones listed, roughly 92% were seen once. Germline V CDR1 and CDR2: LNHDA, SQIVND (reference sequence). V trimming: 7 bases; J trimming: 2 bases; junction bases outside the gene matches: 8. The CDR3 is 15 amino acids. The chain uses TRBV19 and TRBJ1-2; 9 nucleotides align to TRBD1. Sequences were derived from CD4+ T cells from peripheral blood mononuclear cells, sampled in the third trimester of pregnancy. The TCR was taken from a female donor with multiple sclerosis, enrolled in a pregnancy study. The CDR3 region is CASTGTGYPNYGYTF. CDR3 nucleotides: TGTGCCAGTACCGGGACAGGGTATCCCAACTATGGCTACACCTTC.